A single TCR beta chain is shown here with its context. This clonotype has a count of ten or more. Its antigen is unknown. No per-base quality is available; no much larger clone lies one base away. Compared with germline, V lacks 6 bases and J lacks 5 bases; bases without a gene match: 6. The CDR3 numbers 13 residues from cysteine through phenylalanine. Solely the CDR3 DNA is kept, with 39 bases framed from the first base. Taken from the germline V gene, the CDR1 and CDR2 loops are MNHNS and SASEGT. The data were obtained in a study of regulatory T cells in long-lasting Graves disease (dated by TCRdb to about 2021). General notes on the study: Persistent Graves' disease meant more than 5 years of antithyroid drug treatment with TSH receptor autoantibodies that stayed positive. Peripheral blood TCR sequencing and RNA sequencing compared persistent Graves' disease patients with newly diagnosed Graves' disease patients. The study took place in China and was registered as a clinical trial. A total of about 33 samples were covered by TCR sequencing, comprising around 13 persistent and around 20 newly diagnosed Graves' disease patients. On average, persistent Graves' disease patients in the clinical cohort had been on antithyroid drugs for approximately 10 years.

General findings and caveats noted by the study authors: Persistent Graves' disease patients showed lower TCR Shannon entropy and fewer highly expanded clones than newly diagnosed patients, suggesting clonal expansion. Sequencing and analysis were restricted to the TCR beta chain. Because the primary lesion, thyroid tissue, could not be accessed, the study looked at peripheral blood alone. Persistent disease showed preferential use of TRBV28, TRBJ1-2 and TRBJ2-5, whereas newly diagnosed disease favored TRBV20-1 and TRBJ2-1. A larger number of public clonotypes was shared among persistent patients (approximately 3,000) than among newly diagnosed patients (roughly 1,000). As a limitation, the authors acknowledged that the small sample size may reduce accuracy.

Libraries were built with multiplex PCR. Sequencing used an Illumina HiSeq 4000. To build TCR beta libraries, CDR3 regions were amplified by Arm-PCR using iRepertoire HTBI primers. Before sequencing, the PCR products underwent gel purification. Processing in the source paper ran as follows. Gene usage analysis of CDR3 amino acid clonotypes used the 62 TRBV and 14 to 15 TRBJ segments found across samples. COPE and FqMerger were used to merge filtered high-quality paired reads into contigs. BLAST was used to align contigs to IMGT TRBV, TRBD and TRBJ reference genes, with CDR3 defined following IMGT. Any clonotype with a frequency above 0.1% was counted as a highly expanded clone. Shannon entropy was used to measure repertoire diversity, and the Gini coefficient was used to measure V-J evenness. Clonotypes shared by more than one individual were considered public. TCRdb reran the public reads through fastp at Q25 and MiXCR, keeping productive beta chains. CDR3 protein duplicates are merged, each entry listing the most common genes and DNA. The V and J calls and clone size come from TCRdb's table, not from the authors' own analysis. Here the sample has 500,000 to 800,000 distinct CDR3 sequences; 30% occur a single time. In total, the top ten clones hold under 50% of the sample.

The time point label, as the study defines it: persistent/refractory GD, antithyroid drugs over 5 years with positive TRAb. For both TCR sequencing and RNA sequencing, RNA was extracted from PBMCs using TRIzol. The diagnosis of Graves' disease was made according to American Thyroid Association guidelines. Patients for the study were recruited at an endocrinology department in Xi'an, China. From each patient, nine milliliters of peripheral blood was collected into an EDTA anticoagulant tube. Ficoll Paque Plus density gradient separation was used to isolate PBMCs, and no further T cell sorting was performed. RNA quality was checked with an Agilent 2100 Bioanalyzer and agarose gel, and concentration with a NanoDrop 2000.

The clonotype originates from a female donor with Graves disease. This sequence uses TRBV6-1 and TRBJ1-1, and 7 bases in between align with TRBD1. Sequenced here: peripheral blood mononuclear cells (PBMCs), sampled when the disease was refractory, from a patient treated with antithyroid drugs. The CDR3 region has the sequence CASRTGRGTEAFF. The DNA is as follows: TGTGCCAGCAGGACAGGGCGGGGAACTGAAGCTTTCTTT.